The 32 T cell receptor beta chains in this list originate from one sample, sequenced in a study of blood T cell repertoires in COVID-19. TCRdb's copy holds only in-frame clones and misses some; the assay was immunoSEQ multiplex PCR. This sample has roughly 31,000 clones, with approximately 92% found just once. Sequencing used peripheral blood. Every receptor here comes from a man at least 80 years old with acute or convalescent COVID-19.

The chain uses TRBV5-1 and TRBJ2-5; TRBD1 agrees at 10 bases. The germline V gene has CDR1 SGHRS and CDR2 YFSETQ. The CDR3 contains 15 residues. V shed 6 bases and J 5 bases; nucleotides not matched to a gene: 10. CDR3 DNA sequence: TGCGCCAGCACCTGGAGGACAGGGGGGCGTGAGACCCAGTACTTC. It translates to CASTWRTGGRETQYF. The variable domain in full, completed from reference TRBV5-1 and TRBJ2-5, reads KAGVTQTPRYLIKTRGQQVTLSCSPISGHRSVSWYQQTPGQGLQFLFEYFSETQRNKGNFPGRFSGRQFSNSRSEMNVSTLELGDSALYLCASTWRTGGRETQYFGPGTRLLVL.

CDR3 amino acids: CASSSRGGPDQPQHF. As DNA, the CDR3 is TGTGCCAGCAGCTCGCGAGGAGGGCCTGATCAGCCCCAGCATTTT. This chain joins TRBV7-8 and TRBJ1-5, with D hard to call. Germline loops: CDR1 SGHVS, CDR2 FQNEAQ. V lost 4 bases and J 5 bases, leaving 15 bases between the germline ends. The CDR3 has 15 amino acids.

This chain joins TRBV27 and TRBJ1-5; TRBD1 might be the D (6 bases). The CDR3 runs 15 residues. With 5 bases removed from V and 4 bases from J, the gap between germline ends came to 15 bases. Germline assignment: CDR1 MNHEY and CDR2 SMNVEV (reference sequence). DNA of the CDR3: TGTGCCAGCAGTCCGCAGACAGGATTTAATCAGCCCCAGCATTTT. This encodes CASSPQTGFNQPQHF.

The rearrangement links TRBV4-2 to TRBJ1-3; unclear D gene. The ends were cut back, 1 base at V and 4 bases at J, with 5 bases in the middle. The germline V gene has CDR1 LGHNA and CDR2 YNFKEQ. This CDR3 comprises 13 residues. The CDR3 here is CASSQAQGNTIYF. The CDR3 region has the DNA TGTGCCAGCAGCCAAGCCCAGGGAAACACCATATATTTT.

The CDR3 is CASSWGGDGKLFF. The CDR3 coding sequence is TGTGCCAGCAGCTGGGGGGGGGACGGAAAACTGTTTTTT. This chain uses TRBV6-5 with TRBJ1-4, with D perhaps matching TRBD1 (5 bases). Deletions cut 6 bases from V and 10 bases from J, with 15 bases between. The CDR3 loop spans 13 amino acids. Germline V lookup: CDR1 MNHEY, CDR2 SVGAGI.

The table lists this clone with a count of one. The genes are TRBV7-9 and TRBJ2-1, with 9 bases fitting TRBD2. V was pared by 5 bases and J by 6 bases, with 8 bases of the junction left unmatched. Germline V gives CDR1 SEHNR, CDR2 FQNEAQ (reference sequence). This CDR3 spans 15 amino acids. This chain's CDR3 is CASSPSLAGSNEQFF. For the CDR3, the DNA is TGTGCCAGCAGCCCATCCCTAGCGGGGTCCAATGAGCAGTTCTTC.

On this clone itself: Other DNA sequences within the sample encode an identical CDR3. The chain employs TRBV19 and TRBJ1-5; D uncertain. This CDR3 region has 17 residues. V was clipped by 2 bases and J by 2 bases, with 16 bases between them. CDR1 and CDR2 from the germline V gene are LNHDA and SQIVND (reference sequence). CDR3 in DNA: TGTGCCAGTAGTATACGTTTAGAGGGAGGAGGCAATCAGCCCCAGCATTTT. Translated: CASSIRLEGGGNQPQHF.

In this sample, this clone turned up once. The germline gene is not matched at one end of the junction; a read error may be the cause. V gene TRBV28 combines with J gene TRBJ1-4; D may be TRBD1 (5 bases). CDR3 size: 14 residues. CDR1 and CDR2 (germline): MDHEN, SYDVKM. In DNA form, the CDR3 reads TGTGCCAGCAGTTTGGGGGGAACTTATGAAAAACTGTTTTTT. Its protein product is CASSLGGTYEKLFF.

CDR3 sequence (DNA): TGTGCCAGCAGAATTTCCCACGCGGCTTTCGGCCAGTACTTC. Translating gives CASRISHAAFGQYF. The V gene is TRBV6-5, the J gene TRBJ2-5, with unresolved D. The CDR3 runs to 14 residues. CDR1 and CDR2 (germline): MNHEY, SVGAGI. V lost 6 bases and J lost 10, with 21 bases in between.

CDR3 region: CASSDQAGLVTDTQYF. Here the CDR3 DNA reads TGTGCCAGCAGCGATCAAGCGGGGTTGGTCACAGATACGCAGTATTTT. V gene TRBV9 combines with J gene TRBJ2-3; 7 bases map to TRBD2. V lost 3 bases, J lost 2 bases, and 9 bases stayed unmatched. Per the germline V gene, CDR1 is SGDLS and CDR2 is YYNGEE. The CDR3 sequence is 16 residues long.

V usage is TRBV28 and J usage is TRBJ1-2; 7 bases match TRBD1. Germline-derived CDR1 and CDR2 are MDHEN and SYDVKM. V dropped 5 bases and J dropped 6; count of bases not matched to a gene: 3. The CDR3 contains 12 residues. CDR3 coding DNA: TGTGCCAGCAGTGATGGACAGGATGGCTACACCTTC. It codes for CASSDGQDGYTF.

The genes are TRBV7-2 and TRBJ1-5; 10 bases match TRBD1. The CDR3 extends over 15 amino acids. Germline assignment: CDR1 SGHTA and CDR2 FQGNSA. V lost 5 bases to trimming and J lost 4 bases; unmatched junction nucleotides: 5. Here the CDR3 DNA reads TGTGCCAGCAGCCTAGGGGGACAGGGGAATCAGCCCCAGCATTTT. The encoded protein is CASSLGGQGNQPQHF.

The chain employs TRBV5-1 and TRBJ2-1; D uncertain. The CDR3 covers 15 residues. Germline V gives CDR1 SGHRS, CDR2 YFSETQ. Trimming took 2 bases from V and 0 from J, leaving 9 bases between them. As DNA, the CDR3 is TGCGCCAGCAGCTTAAGCGTCGGCTCCTACAATGAGCAGTTCTTC. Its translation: CASSLSVGSYNEQFF.

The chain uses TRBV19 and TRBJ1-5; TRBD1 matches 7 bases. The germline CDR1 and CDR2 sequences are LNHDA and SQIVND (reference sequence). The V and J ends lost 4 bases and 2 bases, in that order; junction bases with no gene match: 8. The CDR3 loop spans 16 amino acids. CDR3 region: CASSKTGQWGNQPQHF. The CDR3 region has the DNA TGTGCCAGTAGTAAAACGGGACAGTGGGGCAATCAGCCCCAGCATTTT.

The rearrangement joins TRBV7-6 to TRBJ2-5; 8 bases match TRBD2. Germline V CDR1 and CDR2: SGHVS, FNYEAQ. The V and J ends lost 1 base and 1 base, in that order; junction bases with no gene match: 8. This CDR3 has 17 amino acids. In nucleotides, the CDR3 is TGTGCCAGCAGCTTAGATCCAGCGGGGGTTCTCCAAGAGACCCAGTACTTC. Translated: CASSLDPAGVLQETQYF.

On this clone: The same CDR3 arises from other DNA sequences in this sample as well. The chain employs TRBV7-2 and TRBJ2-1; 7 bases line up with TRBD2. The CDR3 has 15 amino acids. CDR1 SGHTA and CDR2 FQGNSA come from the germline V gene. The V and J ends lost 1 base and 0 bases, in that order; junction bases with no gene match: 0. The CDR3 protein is CASSLGGGSYNEQFF. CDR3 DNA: TGTGCCAGCAGCTTAGGGGGGGGCTCCTACAATGAGCAGTTCTTC.

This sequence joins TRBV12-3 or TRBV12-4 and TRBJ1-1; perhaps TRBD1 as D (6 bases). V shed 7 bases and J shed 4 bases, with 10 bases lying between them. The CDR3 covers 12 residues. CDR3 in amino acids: CASKTGTTEAFF. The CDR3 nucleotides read TGTGCCAGCAAAACAGGGACCACTGAAGCTTTCTTT.

The DNA of the CDR3 is TGTGCCACCAGTTTGGAGGTGGATGAGCAGTTCTTC. This codes for CATSLEVDEQFF. V usage is TRBV24-1 and J usage is TRBJ2-1, with a weak D call TRBD2 (5 bases). Germline V CDR1 and CDR2: KGHDR, SFDVKD. Trimming took off 6 bases at V and 8 bases at J, with 10 bases between the two ends. This CDR3 contains 12 residues.

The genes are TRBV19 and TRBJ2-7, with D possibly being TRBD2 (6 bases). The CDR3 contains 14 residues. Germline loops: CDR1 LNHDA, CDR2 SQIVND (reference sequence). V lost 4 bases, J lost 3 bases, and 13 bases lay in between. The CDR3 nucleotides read TGTGCCAGTAGTAACCGGGACTGGATCTACGAGCAGTACTTC. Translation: CASSNRDWIYEQYF.

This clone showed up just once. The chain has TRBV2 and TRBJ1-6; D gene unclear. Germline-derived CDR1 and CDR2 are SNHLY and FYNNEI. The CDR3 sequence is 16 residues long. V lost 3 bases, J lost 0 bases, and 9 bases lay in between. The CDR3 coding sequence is TGTGCCAGCAGTGATGAGGCCCGCTCCTATAATTCACCCCTCCACTTT. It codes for CASSDEARSYNSPLHF. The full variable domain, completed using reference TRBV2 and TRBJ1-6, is EPEVTQTPSHQVTQMGQEVILRCVPISNHLYFYWYRQILGQKVEFLVSFYNNEISEKSEIFDDQFSVERPDGSNFTLKIRSTKLEDSAMYFCASSDEARSYNSPLHFGNGTRLTVT.

The CDR3 region is CAHIEEKFGNQPQHF. The CDR3 DNA reads TGCGCCCATATAGAGGAGAAATTTGGCAATCAGCCCCAGCATTTT. V gene TRBV10-1 combines with J gene TRBJ1-5; D ambiguous. This CDR3 spans 15 amino acids. V was clipped by 11 bases and J by 2 bases, with 19 bases between them. Germline-derived CDR1 and CDR2 are WNHNN and SYGVQD (reference sequence).

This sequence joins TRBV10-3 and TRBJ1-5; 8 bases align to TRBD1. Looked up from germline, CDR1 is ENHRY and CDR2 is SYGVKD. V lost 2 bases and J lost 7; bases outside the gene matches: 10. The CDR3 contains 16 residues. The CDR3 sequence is CAISESRQGFEQPQHF. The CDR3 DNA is TGTGCCATCAGTGAGAGCAGACAGGGGTTTGAACAGCCCCAGCATTTT.

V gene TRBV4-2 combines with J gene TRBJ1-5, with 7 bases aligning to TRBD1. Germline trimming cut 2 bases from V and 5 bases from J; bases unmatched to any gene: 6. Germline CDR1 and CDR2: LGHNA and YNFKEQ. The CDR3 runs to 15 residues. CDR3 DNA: TGTGCCAGCAGCCAATCCTTCACAGGGGATCAGCCCCAGCATTTT. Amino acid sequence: CASSQSFTGDQPQHF.

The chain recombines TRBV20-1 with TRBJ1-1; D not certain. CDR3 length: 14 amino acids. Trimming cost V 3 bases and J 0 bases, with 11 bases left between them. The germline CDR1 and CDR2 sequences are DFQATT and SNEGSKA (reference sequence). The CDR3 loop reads CSASPAVMNTEAFF. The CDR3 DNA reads TGCAGTGCTAGTCCCGCAGTGATGAACACTGAAGCTTTCTTT.

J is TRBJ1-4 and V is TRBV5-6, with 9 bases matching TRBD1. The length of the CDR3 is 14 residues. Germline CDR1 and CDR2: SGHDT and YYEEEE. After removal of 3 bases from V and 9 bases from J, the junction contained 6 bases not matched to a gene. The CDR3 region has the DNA TGTGCCAGCAGCTGGGGACAGGGTGTGCAAAAACTGTTTTTT. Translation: CASSWGQGVQKLFF.

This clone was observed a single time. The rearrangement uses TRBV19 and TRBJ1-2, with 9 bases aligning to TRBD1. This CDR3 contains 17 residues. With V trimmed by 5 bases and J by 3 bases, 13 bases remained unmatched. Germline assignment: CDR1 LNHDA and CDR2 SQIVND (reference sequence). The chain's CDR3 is CASSSGTGLLHDYGYTF. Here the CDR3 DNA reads TGTGCCAGTAGTTCCGGGACAGGGCTCCTACATGACTATGGCTACACCTTC.

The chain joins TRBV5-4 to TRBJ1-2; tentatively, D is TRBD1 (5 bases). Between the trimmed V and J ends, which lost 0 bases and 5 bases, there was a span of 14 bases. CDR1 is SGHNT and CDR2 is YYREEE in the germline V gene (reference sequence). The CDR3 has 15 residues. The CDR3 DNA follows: TGTGCCAGCAGCTTGGCCGTTGGGGGGGGATATGGCTACACCTTC. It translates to CASSLAVGGGYGYTF.

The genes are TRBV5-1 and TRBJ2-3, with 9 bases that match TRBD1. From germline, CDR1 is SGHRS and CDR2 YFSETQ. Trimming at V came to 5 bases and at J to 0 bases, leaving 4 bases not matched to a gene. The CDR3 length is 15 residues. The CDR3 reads CASRVTGGSTDTQYF. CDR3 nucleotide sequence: TGCGCCAGCAGGGTGACAGGGGGTAGCACAGATACGCAGTATTTT.

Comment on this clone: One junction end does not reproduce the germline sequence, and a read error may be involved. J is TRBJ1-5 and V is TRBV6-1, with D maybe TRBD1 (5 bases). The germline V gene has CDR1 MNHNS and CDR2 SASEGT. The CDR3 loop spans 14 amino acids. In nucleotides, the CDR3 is TGTGCCAGCAGTGAATCAGGGAACAATCAACCCCAGCATTTT. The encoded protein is CASSESGNNQPQHF.

The CDR3 protein is CASRTGPANEQFF. The DNA of the CDR3 is TGCGCCAGCAGGACAGGCCCTGCGAATGAGCAGTTCTTC. This sequence joins TRBV5-1 and TRBJ2-1, with D perhaps matching TRBD1 (6 bases). This CDR3 comprises 13 residues. The germline CDR1 and CDR2 sequences are SGHRS and YFSETQ. V was clipped by 5 bases and J by 7 bases, with 13 bases between them.

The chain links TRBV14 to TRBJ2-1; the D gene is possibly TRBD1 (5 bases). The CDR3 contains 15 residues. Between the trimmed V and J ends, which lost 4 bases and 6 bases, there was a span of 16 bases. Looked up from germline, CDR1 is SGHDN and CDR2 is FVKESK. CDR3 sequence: CASSPSWGSFNEQFF. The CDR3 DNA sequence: TGTGCCAGCAGCCCAAGTTGGGGCAGCTTCAATGAGCAGTTCTTC.

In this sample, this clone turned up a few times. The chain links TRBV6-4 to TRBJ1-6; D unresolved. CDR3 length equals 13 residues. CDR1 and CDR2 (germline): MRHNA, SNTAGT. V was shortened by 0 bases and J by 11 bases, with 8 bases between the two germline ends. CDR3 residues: CASSDSSGTPLHF. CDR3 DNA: TGTGCCAGCAGTGACTCGAGCGGGACACCCCTCCACTTT.